The 29 T cell receptor beta chains below all came from one sample that was sequenced in a study of shared clonotypes between healthy human individuals. Naive CD8 isolation took CD45RO-negative cells positively selected for CCR7 and excluded terminally differentiated effector memory CD45RA+ cells. Only in-frame clones appear in the TCRdb table, and some are missing; sequencing was by immunoSEQ multiplex PCR. The sample carries about 1.9 million clones, just over 90% recorded once. The sample was naive CD8+ T cells from PBMCs. The receptors originated from a young man in good health. Some clones in this sample may be carry-over from other donors' samples.

The chain uses TRBV28 and TRBJ2-1; no definite D call. Trimming took off 7 bases at V and 4 bases at J, with 11 bases between the two ends. The CDR3 sequence is 13 residues long. The germline gives CDR1 MDHEN, CDR2 SYDVKM. The CDR3 coding sequence is TGTGCCAGCACCGAGGTCGGGTACAATGAGCAGTTCTTC. It yields the protein CASTEVGYNEQFF.

The V gene is TRBV7-2, the J gene TRBJ1-1, with no clear D. The CDR3 spans 13 residues. Germline CDR1 SGHTA, CDR2 FQGNSA. V gave up 5 bases and J gave up 7 bases, with 14 bases separating them. The CDR3 DNA reads TGTGCCAGCAGCCCCCTTGACGAGGGTGAAGCTTTCTTT. Its protein is CASSPLDEGEAFF.

About this clone itself: The same CDR3 also results from other DNA sequences found in this sample. V is TRBV7-2 and J is TRBJ1-1; the D is unclear. Germline V CDR1 and CDR2: SGHTA, FQGNSA. Trimming left V 3 bases short and J 6 bases short, with 8 bases between. This CDR3 comprises 12 residues. In DNA form, the CDR3 reads TGTGCCAGCAGCTTTCCCCGTTCTGAAGCTTTCTTT. It yields the protein CASSFPRSEAFF.

This rearrangement joins TRBV9 to TRBJ2-3, with D uncertain. Germline V gene lookup returns CDR1 SGDLS and CDR2 YYNGEE. CDR3 length: 15 residues. Trimming took 0 bases from V and 5 from J, leaving 13 bases between them. The CDR3 DNA reads as TGTGCCAGCAGCGTAGCGGCAGCCTCGGGAGATACGCAGTATTTT. Amino acids: CASSVAAASGDTQYF.

J is TRBJ1-4 and V is TRBV11-2, with TRBD1 matching over 10 bases. J gave up 9 bases and V 3 bases, and 10 bases lay outside the gene matches. The CDR3 is 16 amino acids. Germline CDR1 is SGHAT and CDR2 is FQNNGV. CDR3 DNA: TGTGCCAGCAGCTTGGGCCCCGGGACAGGGGATCAAAAACTGTTTTTT. Its translation: CASSLGPGTGDQKLFF.

The V gene is TRBV2, the J gene TRBJ2-7, with D perhaps matching TRBD1 or TRBD2 (5 bases each). Germline assignment: CDR1 SNHLY and CDR2 FYNNEI. V was shortened by 3 bases and J by 0 bases, with 12 bases between the two germline ends. CDR3 length: 15 residues. The CDR3 bases are TGTGCCAGCAGTGATCCGGGACGCAGCTCCTACGAGCAGTACTTC. It codes for CASSDPGRSSYEQYF.

In DNA form, the CDR3 reads TGCGCCAGCAGCCAAGGACTAGCGGGAGTGCGCGAGCAGTACTTC. It encodes CASSQGLAGVREQYF. The V gene is TRBV4-3, the J gene TRBJ2-7; 12 nucleotides line up with TRBD2. V dropped 1 base and J dropped 6; count of bases not matched to a gene: 4. Germline assignment: CDR1 LGHNA and CDR2 YSLEER. The CDR3 contains 15 residues.

The chain links TRBV6-1 to TRBJ2-7; 7 positions agree with TRBD1. This CDR3 region has 15 residues. CDR1 and CDR2 from the germline V gene are MNHNS and SASEGT. Unmatched junction bases numbered 3, after V lost 1 base and J lost 0 bases. The CDR3 DNA is TGTGCCAGCAGTGAAGACGACAGGGTCTCCTACGAGCAGTACTTC. Protein: CASSEDDRVSYEQYF.

Remarks on this clone: The same CDR3 arises from other DNA sequences in this sample as well. The chain uses TRBV13 and TRBJ2-3; D call uncertain. CDR3 length: 12 residues. Trimming pared 2 bases from V and 4 bases from J, leaving 4 bases between. The germline CDR1 and CDR2 sequences are PRHDT and FYEKMQ (reference sequence). CDR3 residues: CASSLRSDTQYF. CDR3 nucleotide sequence: TGTGCCAGCAGCTTAAGGTCAGATACGCAGTATTTT.

Details on this clone: The junction departs from germline at one end; a sequencing error may be responsible. This sample also contains other DNA sequences that code for the same CDR3. The CDR3 region has the DNA TGTGCCAGCAGGGAAGAGTATAGCAATCAGCCCCAGCATTTT. Translation: CASREEYSNQPQHF. The genes are TRBV2 and TRBJ1-5; no firm D call. Germline CDR1 and CDR2: SNHLY and FYNNEI. There are 14 residues in the CDR3. Filled out from reference TRBV2 and TRBJ1-5, the complete variable domain reads EPEVTQTPSHQVTQMGQEVILRCVPISNHLYFYWYRQILGQKVEFLVSFYNNEISEKSEIFDDQFSVERPDGSNFTLKIRSTKLEDSAMYFCASREEYSNQPQHFGDGTRLSIL.

The gene calls are TRBV18 and TRBJ1-4; D remains ambiguous. The CDR3 runs 13 residues. In germline, CDR1 is KGHSH, CDR2 LQKENI. Trimming stripped 1 base from V and 5 bases from J, with 5 bases between. In DNA, the CDR3 is TGTGCCAGCTCACCACACCCAAATGAAAAACTGTTTTTT. Protein product: CASSPHPNEKLFF.

The genes are TRBV7-8 and TRBJ2-3; a possible D gene is TRBD2 (5 bases). V was trimmed by 3 bases and J by 5 bases, leaving 15 bases between them. This CDR3 comprises 15 residues. CDR1 and CDR2 (germline): SGHVS, FQNEAQ. The DNA for the CDR3 is TGTGCCAGCAGCTTGGGAGAATCGTGGAGAGATACGCAGTATTTT. Translation gives CASSLGESWRDTQYF.

This clone occurred a few times. V usage is TRBV30 and J usage is TRBJ1-1, with 8 bases fitting TRBD1. This CDR3 comprises 11 residues. V gave up 7 bases and J gave up 7 bases; unmatched junction bases: 5. Germline-derived CDR1 and CDR2 are GTSNPN and SVGIG (reference sequence). CDR3 sequence: CAYWDRLEAFF. The CDR3 nucleotides read TGTGCCTATTGGGACAGGCTTGAAGCTTTCTTT.

The chain couples TRBV5-3 to TRBJ2-1; perhaps D is TRBD1 or TRBD2 (5 bases each). TRBV5-3 is known as an ORF, though its function is uncertain. V was shortened by 2 bases and J by 8 bases, with 17 bases between the two germline ends. The CDR3 contains 15 residues. The CDR3 reads CARSLPGPRGDEQFF. The CDR3 region has the DNA TGTGCCAGAAGCTTACCGGGACCCCGTGGCGATGAGCAGTTCTTC.

In the case of this clone: The sample contains more than one DNA sequence encoding this CDR3. The rearrangement uses TRBV19 and TRBJ2-2; D unresolved. V shed 1 base and J shed 4 bases, with 7 bases lying between them. The CDR3 contains 14 residues. Germline CDR1 and CDR2: LNHDA and SQIVND (reference sequence). The CDR3 sequence: CASSIGGGTGELFF. The DNA for the CDR3 is TGTGCCAGTAGTATAGGGGGTGGCACCGGGGAGCTGTTTTTT.

The rearrangement joins TRBV9 to TRBJ2-5, with 7 bases lining up with TRBD2. J gave up 5 bases and V 2 bases, and 6 bases lay outside the gene matches. CDR3 length: 14 amino acids. The V gene's germline CDR1 is SGDLS and CDR2 YYNGEE. This CDR3 reads CASSVIGGWETQYF. DNA of the CDR3: TGTGCCAGCAGCGTGATCGGGGGGTGGGAGACCCAGTACTTC.

The chain links TRBV9 to TRBJ1-1; D gene uncertain. CDR3 size: 14 residues. V was pared by 3 bases and J by 1 base, with 10 bases between. Germline-derived CDR1 and CDR2 are SGDLS and YYNGEE. This CDR3 is CASSGWGGNTEAFF. CDR3 nucleotides: TGTGCCAGCAGCGGGTGGGGAGGGAACACTGAAGCTTTCTTT.

This clone was seen only once. The rearrangement uses TRBV15 and TRBJ1-4, with D unclear. The germline gives CDR1 LNHNV, CDR2 YYDKDF (reference sequence). This CDR3 has 14 residues. V lost 3 bases and J lost 1, with 6 bases in between. Here the CDR3 reads CATSSIRTNEKLFF. The DNA for the CDR3 is TGTGCCACCAGCAGTATCCGAACTAATGAAAAACTGTTTTTT.

The chain has TRBV28 and TRBJ2-1; D gene uncertain. Trimming cost V 5 bases and J 0 bases, with 11 bases left between them. CDR1 and CDR2 (germline): MDHEN, SYDVKM. The length of the CDR3 is 15 residues. The CDR3: CASSPPSTSYNEQFF. In DNA, the CDR3 is TGTGCCAGCAGTCCTCCGAGCACCTCCTACAATGAGCAGTTCTTC.

This chain links TRBV7-9 with TRBJ2-7; D is ambiguous. Trimming took 5 bases from V and 0 from J, leaving 14 bases between them. The CDR3 extends over 15 amino acids. The germline V gene has CDR1 SEHNR and CDR2 FQNEAQ (reference sequence). The CDR3 region is CASSGPRPSSYEQYF. CDR3 in DNA: TGTGCCAGCAGCGGTCCGAGGCCCTCCTCCTACGAGCAGTACTTC.

The chain couples TRBV12-5 to TRBJ1-1; D perhaps matches TRBD1 (5 bases). CDR3 length: 13 amino acids. Trimming stripped 2 bases from V and 4 bases from J, with 8 bases between. Germline V gene lookup returns CDR1 LGHNT and CDR2 FRNRAP. CDR3 sequence (DNA): TGTGCTAGTGGTTTGCAGGGAGTCACTGAAGCTTTCTTT. Translated: CASGLQGVTEAFF.

Comments on this clone: Additional DNA sequences in this sample encode the identical CDR3. The J gene is TRBJ2-1, the V gene TRBV7-9, with D perhaps TRBD2 (6 bases). CDR1 is SEHNR and CDR2 is FQNEAQ in the germline V gene (reference sequence). CDR3 length: 15 residues. Trimming stripped 2 bases from V and 4 bases from J, with 12 bases between. The CDR3: CASSLRAGTYNEQFF. The CDR3 nucleotides read TGTGCCAGCAGCTTAAGGGCGGGGACGTACAATGAGCAGTTCTTC. Combining the CDR3 with reference TRBV7-9 and TRBJ2-1 gives the whole variable domain DTGVSQNPRHKITKRGQNVTFRCDPISEHNRLYWYRQTLGQGPEFLTYFQNEAQLEKSRLLSDRFSAERPKGSFSTLEIQRTEQGDSAMYLCASSLRAGTYNEQFFGPGTRLTVL.

This chain connects TRBV7-8 to TRBJ2-2, with D perhaps TRBD1 or TRBD2 (6 bases each). CDR1 and CDR2 from the germline V gene are SGHVS and FQNEAQ. This CDR3 region has 14 residues. Trimming cost V 5 bases and J 7 bases, with 14 bases left between them. CDR3 sequence (DNA): TGTGCCAGCAGCCTCACCGGAGGGGGCGGGGAGCTGTTTTTT. It encodes CASSLTGGGGELFF.

The chain uses TRBV9 and TRBJ2-6; 7 bases agree with TRBD2. In germline, CDR1 is SGDLS, CDR2 YYNGEE. The CDR3 covers 16 residues. V was clipped by 4 bases and J by 2 bases; unmatched bases: 6. CDR3 coding DNA: TGTGCCAGCAGCCCTCCGGCGGGGGCTGGGGCCAACGTCCTGACTTTC. Translated: CASSPPAGAGANVLTF.

On this clone: Other DNA sequences in the sample encode the same CDR3. The V gene is TRBV27, the J gene TRBJ2-1; the match to TRBD2 covers 14 bases. The CDR3 has 16 amino acids. CDR1 and CDR2 (germline): MNHEY, SMNVEV (reference sequence). V was pared by 5 bases and J by 9 bases, with 9 bases of the junction left unmatched. The CDR3 protein is CASSPRLAGGPGEQFF. CDR3 nucleotides: TGTGCCAGCAGTCCCAGACTAGCGGGAGGGCCCGGTGAGCAGTTCTTC.

On this clone: This specimen includes other DNA sequences encoding the same CDR3. V gene TRBV27 combines with J gene TRBJ1-5; D is unclear. This CDR3 comprises 15 residues. CDR1 is MNHEY and CDR2 is SMNVEV in the germline V gene (reference sequence). V was pared by 2 bases and J by 0 bases, with 8 bases between. The chain's CDR3 is CASSLTGYSNQPQHF. The DNA for the CDR3 is TGTGCCAGCAGTTTAACGGGTTATAGCAATCAGCCCCAGCATTTT.

This rearrangement joins TRBV4-2 to TRBJ1-3; D is perhaps TRBD1 (6 bases). The CDR3 covers 16 residues. Trimming took off 4 bases at V and 0 bases at J, with 13 bases between the two ends. Germline V gives CDR1 LGHNA, CDR2 YNFKEQ. CDR3 amino acids: CASSLLPGASGNTIYF. The DNA of the CDR3 is TGTGCCAGCAGCCTGCTACCGGGGGCCTCTGGAAACACCATATATTTT.

J is TRBJ1-1 and V is TRBV6-6; 8 nucleotides line up with TRBD1. After removal of 6 bases from V and 8 bases from J, the junction contained 2 bases not matched to a gene. Germline-derived CDR1 and CDR2 are MNHNY and SVGAGI (reference sequence). This CDR3 has 11 residues. The CDR3 is CASSRTGEAFF. CDR3 sequence (DNA): TGTGCCAGCAGCCGGACAGGGGAAGCTTTCTTT.

The V call is TRBV9, the J call TRBJ2-1, with D tentatively TRBD2 (6 bases). CDR3 length equals 14 residues. Germline lookup yields CDR1 SGDLS and CDR2 YYNGEE. V was clipped by 0 bases and J by 7 bases, with 11 bases between them. In DNA, the CDR3 is TGTGCCAGCAGCGTAGATGCGGGAATAAATGAGCAGTTCTTC. Residues: CASSVDAGINEQFF.